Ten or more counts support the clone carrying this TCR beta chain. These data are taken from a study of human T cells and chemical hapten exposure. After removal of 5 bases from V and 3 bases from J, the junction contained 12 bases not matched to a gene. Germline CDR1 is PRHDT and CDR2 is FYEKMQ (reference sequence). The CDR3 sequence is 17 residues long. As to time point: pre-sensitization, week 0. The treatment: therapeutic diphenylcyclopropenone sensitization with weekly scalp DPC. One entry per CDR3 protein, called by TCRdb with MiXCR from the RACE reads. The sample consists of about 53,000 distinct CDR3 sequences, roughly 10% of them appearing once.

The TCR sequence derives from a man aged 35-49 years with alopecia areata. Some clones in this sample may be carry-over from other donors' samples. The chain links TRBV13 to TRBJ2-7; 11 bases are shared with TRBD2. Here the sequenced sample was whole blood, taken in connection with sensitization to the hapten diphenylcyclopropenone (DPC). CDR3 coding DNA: TGTGCCAGCAGCCCACCCCGGGCTAGCGGGAGGCACTACGAGCAGTACTTC. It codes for CASSPPRASGRHYEQYF.